The rows below give T cell receptor beta chains drawn from one sample of a study of radiotherapy plus CTLA-4 blockade in lung cancer. Generated by immunoSEQ multiplex PCR, the TCRdb table keeps only in-frame clones and is missing some. The data show over 75,000 clones, with around four fifths seen just once and over 0.75% held by the top ten. Sequenced here: peripheral blood, sampled from a patient treated with radiotherapy plus ipilimumab. Every receptor here comes from a human donor with non-small cell lung cancer who had stable disease on radiotherapy plus ipilimumab. CDR3s include the opening cysteine and the closing phenylalanine or tryptophan. The D gene is left open where the match is weak. A clone size is listed for some rows: how often the clone was seen (once, few, many), or a class if it is expanded.

d_call	v_call	j_call	clone_size	cdr3_aa	cdr3_nt
NA	TRBV10-3	TRBJ2-7	NA	CAIRPGQTAYEQYF	TGTGCCATCAGGCCGGGACAAACGGCCTACGAGCAGTACTTC
TRBD2	TRBV7-7	TRBJ2-2	NA	CASSSISGTPGELFF	TGTGCTAGCAGCTCGATTAGCGGGACCCCCGGGGAGCTGTTTTTT
TRBD1	TRBV19	TRBJ1-5	few	CASRDRNSNQPQHF	TGTGCCAGCAGGGACAGAAATAGCAATCAGCCCCAGCATTTT
NA	TRBV5-1	TRBJ2-7	NA	CASSLALEYEQYF	TGCGCCAGCAGCTTGGCACTAGAATACGAGCAGTACTTC
NA	TRBV15	TRBJ1-3	once	CATSRDPGKGNTIYF	TGTGCCACCAGCAGAGATCCAGGCAAGGGAAACACCATATATTTT
TRBD2	TRBV5-1	TRBJ2-3	NA	CASSLRYGGGVDTQYF	TGCGCCAGCAGCTTGAGATATGGCGGGGGAGTAGATACGCAGTATTTT
NA	TRBV5-4	TRBJ2-2	NA	CASGEGRELFF	TGTGCCAGCGGAGAGGGGAGGGAGCTGTTTTTT
TRBD2	TRBV19	TRBJ2-4	NA	CASSSVGAGAKNIQYF	TGTGCCAGTAGTTCAGTGGGAGCGGGGGCCAAAAACATTCAGTACTTC
TRBD1	TRBV7-6	TRBJ1-2	NA	CASSLDPHRGEGGYTF	TGTGCCAGCAGCCTTGACCCTCACAGGGGGGAGGGTGGCTACACCTTC
TRBD2	TRBV13	TRBJ2-3	NA	CASSQQRGASTDTQYF	TGTGCCAGCAGCCAACAGCGGGGGGCGAGCACAGATACGCAGTATTTT
TRBD1	TRBV19	TRBJ2-3	NA	CASRYGTASTDTQYF	TGTGCCAGTAGGTACGGGACAGCGAGCACAGATACGCAGTATTTT
TRBD1	TRBV19	TRBJ1-4	NA	CASSTGTGPGGLFF	TGTGCCAGTAGCACCGGGACAGGGCCAGGAGGACTGTTTTTT
NA	TRBV11-3	TRBJ2-2	NA	CASSLDPRTANTGELFF	TGTGCCAGCAGCTTAGATCCAAGGACAGCGAACACCGGGGAGCTGTTTTTT
TRBD1	TRBV7-9	TRBJ1-6	NA	CASSLEGAGAPLHF	TGTGCCAGCAGCTTAGAGGGGGCCGGGGCACCCCTCCACTTT
NA	TRBV7-2	TRBJ1-1	NA	CASSSQDSTEAFF	TGTGCCAGCAGCTCTCAGGACAGCACTGAAGCTTTCTTT
NA	TRBV7-2	TRBJ2-7	NA	CASSLGLASYEQYF	TGTGCCAGCAGCTTAGGGCTAGCGAGCTACGAGCAGTACTTC
TRBD1	TRBV19	TRBJ1-5	NA	CASSRTGSDQPQHF	TGTGCCAGTAGTCGGACAGGGTCGGATCAGCCCCAGCATTTT
NA	TRBV19	TRBJ2-7	NA	CASSIDLQARYEQYF	TGTGCCAGTAGTATAGATCTCCAGGCCAGGTACGAGCAGTACTTC
NA	TRBV9	TRBJ2-7	NA	CASSGRPGYSYEQYF	TGTGCCAGCAGCGGACGGCCCGGGTATTCCTACGAGCAGTACTTC
NA	TRBV7-3	TRBJ2-1	NA	CASSLGGSYNEQFF	TGTGCCAGCAGCTTGGGCGGCTCCTACAATGAGCAGTTCTTC
NA	TRBV6-5	TRBJ2-7	NA	CASSLRPTQNYEQYF	TGTGCCAGCAGTTTAAGACCCACTCAGAACTACGAGCAGTACTTC
TRBD1	TRBV6-6	TRBJ1-6	NA	CASRRDRYNSPLHF	TGTGCCAGCAGGAGGGACAGGTATAATTCACCCCTCCACTTT
NA	TRBV28	TRBJ1-6	NA	CASSFVNSPLHF	TGTGCCAGCAGTTTTGTTAATTCACCCCTCCACTTT
TRBD1	TRBV28	TRBJ2-5	once	CASSGGQGETQYF	TGTGCCAGCAGTGGTGGACAGGGAGAGACCCAGTACTTC
TRBD1	TRBV7-2	TRBJ2-3	NA	CASSSWTGDLTDTQYF	TGTGCCAGCAGCTCGTGGACAGGGGATCTCACAGATACGCAGTATTTT
TRBD2	TRBV29-1	TRBJ2-3	NA	CSVRGGSTDTQYF	TGCAGCGTCCGGGGGGGAAGCACAGATACGCAGTATTTT
NA	TRBV2	TRBJ1-4	NA	CASSEGTSSRPTNEKLFF	TGTGCCAGCAGCGAGGGGACATCGAGTCGTCCAACTAATGAAAAACTGTTTTTT
NA	TRBV6-1	TRBJ1-3	NA	CASSEIGNTIYF	TGTGCCAGCAGTGAAATTGGAAACACCATATATTTT
NA	TRBV11-2	TRBJ1-2	NA	CASSLDRGSEGYTF	TGTGCCAGCAGCTTAGATCGGGGATCGGAGGGCTACACCTTC
TRBD1	TRBV20-1	TRBJ1-1	NA	CSAQGATEAFF	TGCAGTGCTCAGGGGGCCACTGAAGCTTTCTTT
TRBD1	TRBV18	TRBJ1-6	NA	CASSFETGISPLHF	TGTGCCAGCTCATTCGAGACAGGGATCTCACCCCTCCACTTT
TRBD2	TRBV9	TRBJ2-3	NA	CASSAGLAAGTDTQYF	TGTGCCAGCAGTGCGGGACTAGCGGCCGGTACAGATACGCAGTATTTT
NA	TRBV6-5	TRBJ1-1	NA	CASRNGAGPTTEAFF	TGTGCCAGCAGGAACGGGGCAGGGCCGACCACTGAAGCTTTCTTT
NA	TRBV28	TRBJ2-7	NA	CASRGTSNSYEQYF	TGTGCCAGCAGGGGGACTTCCAACTCCTACGAGCAGTACTTC
TRBD2	TRBV7-9	TRBJ2-1	many	CASSPRTSGFDEQFF	TGTGCCAGCAGCCCAAGAACTAGCGGGTTCGATGAGCAGTTCTTC